These T cell receptor beta chains were read from a single sample in a study of T cell repertoires in cytomegalovirus infection. These TCRs are of unknown antigen specificity. TCRdb used MiXCR to reprocess the reads, holding one entry per CDR3 protein. The repertoire consists of under 850,000 distinct CDR3 sequences, with roughly a third occurring once and the leading ten covering roughly 18%. The sequences come from cultured PBMCs, collected from culture after CMV antigen stimulation. The receptors stem from a human donor in good health (CMV status not recorded). Some clones in this sample may be carry-over from other donors' samples. Both conserved end residues are part of each CDR3. A D gene is named only where the DNA matches it firmly. Some rows mark clone size as missing; the rest say once, few, many or name a class of expanded clone.

v_call	cdr3_length	j_call	d_call	clone_size	cdr3_aa	cdr3_nt
TRBV5-4	16	TRBJ1-2	NA	NA	CASSLERSEGYYGYTF	TGTGCCAGCAGCTTGGAGAGGTCAGAGGGATACTATGGCTACACCTTC
TRBV6-2/TRBV6-3	14	TRBJ2-7	NA	NA	CATNTRPRGFEQYF	TGTGCCACCAACACTCGCCCGCGAGGGTTTGAGCAGTACTTC
TRBV7-2	14	TRBJ2-2	NA	NA	CASSLVLPAGELFF	TGTGCCAGCAGCTTAGTGTTGCCTGCCGGGGAGCTGTTTTTT
TRBV9	15	TRBJ2-1	NA	NA	CASSFQLGVYNEQFF	TGTGCCAGCAGCTTCCAATTGGGGGTTTACAATGAGCAGTTCTTC
TRBV3-1	13	TRBJ2-3	NA	NA	CASSQGIAIRQYF	TGTGCCAGCAGCCAAGGGATAGCCATACGTCAGTATTTT
TRBV28	15	TRBJ2-7	TRBD2	once	CATYTRGLAGYEQYF	TGTGCCACTTACACCCGGGGACTAGCGGGATACGAGCAGTACTTC
TRBV5-1	14	TRBJ2-7	NA	few	CASRHLSRGNEQYF	TGCGCCAGCCGTCATTTAAGTAGGGGCAACGAGCAGTACTTC
TRBV7-2	15	TRBJ2-1	TRBD1	NA	CASSEPRTGSNEQFF	TGTGCCAGCAGCGAGCCCCGGACAGGGAGCAATGAGCAGTTCTTC
TRBV2	18	TRBJ2-3	NA	few	CASSTGDGGEFSTDTQYF	TGTGCCAGCAGCACCGGTGATGGCGGGGAGTTCAGCACAGATACGCAGTATTTT
TRBV19	15	TRBJ2-1	TRBD1	few	CASSVWGTVDNEQFF	TGTGCCAGTTCAGTGTGGGGGACAGTGGACAATGAGCAGTTCTTC
TRBV7-2	14	TRBJ1-1	TRBD1	few	CASSLGGQFAEAFF	TGTGCCAGCAGCTTAGGGGGACAGTTTGCTGAAGCTTTCTTT
TRBV4-3	14	TRBJ1-1	NA	NA	CASSRVGLNTEAFF	TGCGCCAGCAGCCGCGTGGGGTTGAACACTGAAGCTTTCTTT
TRBV29-1	11	TRBJ2-3	NA	NA	CSVGNTDTQYF	TGCAGCGTGGGAAACACAGATACGCAGTATTTT
TRBV4-1	14	TRBJ2-1	TRBD2	few	CASSHGLAGTEQFF	TGCGCCAGCAGCCACGGACTAGCGGGGACTGAGCAGTTCTTC
TRBV6-1	13	TRBJ2-7	TRBD2	few	CASSSGRALEQYF	TGTGCCAGCAGTAGCGGGAGGGCCCTCGAGCAGTACTTC
TRBV20-1	15	TRBJ2-1	NA	few	CSARVPAFPYNEQFF	TGCAGTGCTAGGGTCCCTGCGTTCCCCTACAATGAGCAGTTCTTC
TRBV27	14	TRBJ1-6	NA	NA	CASSLFPPNSPLHF	TGTGCCAGCAGTTTATTTCCCCCGAATTCACCCCTCCACTTT
TRBV7-6	15	TRBJ2-1	NA	many	CASSPWTGTYNEQFF	TGTGCCAGCAGCCCGTGGACTGGGACCTACAATGAGCAGTTCTTC
TRBV4-3	14	TRBJ2-5	TRBD2	few	CASSQHPGGETQYF	TGCGCCAGCAGCCAGCACCCGGGGGGTGAGACCCAGTACTTC
TRBV7-9	16	TRBJ1-2	NA	NA	CASSLAPGNPNYGYTF	TGTGCCAGCAGCTTAGCGCCGGGGAATCCAAACTATGGCTACACCTTC
TRBV7-2	15	TRBJ1-6	TRBD1	NA	CASSARQGAVSPLHF	TGTGCCAGCAGCGCAAGACAGGGGGCCGTTTCACCCCTCCACTTT
TRBV10-3	13	TRBJ1-3	TRBD1	few	CAIRPGQGVSIYF	TGTGCCATCAGGCCGGGACAGGGGGTTTCCATATATTTT
TRBV28	14	TRBJ1-5	NA	NA	CASSPGIRNQPQHF	TGTGCCAGCAGCCCGGGGATCCGCAATCAGCCCCAGCATTTT
TRBV11-2	18	TRBJ2-1	TRBD2	NA	CASSRHPPSGGPVGEQFF	TGTGCCAGCAGTCGTCACCCCCCAAGCGGGGGGCCTGTGGGTGAACAGTTCTTC
TRBV12-3/TRBV12-4	14	TRBJ2-7	NA	NA	CASSFVGVSTEQYF	TGTGCCAGCAGTTTCGTGGGAGTTTCGACCGAGCAGTACTTC
TRBV6-2/TRBV6-3	14	TRBJ2-1	NA	once	CATAEGGPYNEQFF	TGTGCCACCGCCGAGGGGGGACCCTACAATGAGCAGTTCTTC
TRBV2	11	TRBJ2-7	NA	many	CASSDSYEQYF	TGTGCCAGCAGCGACTCCTACGAGCAGTACTTC
TRBV6-6	19	TRBJ2-1	TRBD2	NA	CASSYTWGLGRELYNEQFF	TGTGCCAGCAGTTACACCTGGGGCCTAGGGCGGGAGCTATACAATGAGCAGTTCTTC
TRBV7-2	14	TRBJ2-2	TRBD2	NA	CASSRGGPTGELFF	TGTGCCAGCAGCCGGGGGGGTCCCACCGGGGAGCTGTTTTTT
TRBV6-2/TRBV6-3	16	TRBJ1-5	NA	NA	CASSYFQGLGNQPQHF	TGTGCCAGCAGTTACTTTCAGGGCCTGGGCAATCAGCCCCAGCATTTT
TRBV7-2	15	TRBJ2-1	NA	few	CASSSHRQVYNEQFF	TGTGCCAGCAGCTCGCACCGGCAGGTCTACAATGAGCAGTTCTTC
TRBV7-2	14	TRBJ2-7	NA	few	CASSFRGLFDEQYF	TGTGCCAGCAGCTTTAGGGGCTTATTCGACGAGCAGTACTTC
TRBV2	16	TRBJ1-1	NA	NA	CASSVGGGVPNTEAFF	TGTGCCAGCAGTGTTGGCGGGGGAGTTCCGAACACTGAAGCTTTCTTT
TRBV7-2	15	TRBJ2-2	TRBD2	few	CASSLASGRAGELFF	TGTGCCAGCAGCTTAGCTAGCGGGAGGGCCGGGGAGCTGTTTTTT
TRBV7-2	15	TRBJ2-2	TRBD2	many	CASSSSGSRDGELFF	TGTGCCAGCAGCTCCAGCGGGAGTAGGGACGGGGAGCTGTTTTTT
TRBV7-6	16	TRBJ2-3	TRBD2	few	CASSLLTSGSMNTQYF	TGTGCCAGCAGTCTTCTTACTAGCGGGAGTATGAATACGCAGTATTTT
TRBV3-1	16	TRBJ2-7	NA	NA	CASSQDEGPSSYEQYF	TGTGCCAGCAGCCAAGACGAGGGGCCGAGCTCCTACGAGCAGTACTTC
TRBV5-4	14	TRBJ1-1	NA	NA	CASSLVDRPTEAFF	TGTGCCAGCAGCTTGGTCGACCGGCCCACTGAAGCTTTCTTT
TRBV7-2	14	TRBJ1-1	NA	NA	CASSLLGPYTEAFF	TGTGCCAGCAGCTTACTAGGGCCTTACACTGAAGCTTTCTTT
TRBV12-3/TRBV12-4	14	TRBJ2-2	NA	NA	CASNLRGSTGELFF	TGTGCCAGCAACCTCCGGGGAAGCACCGGGGAGCTGTTTTTT
TRBV7-9	15	TRBJ2-3	NA	few	CASTLSAGHPDTQYF	TGTGCCAGCACCCTTAGCGCAGGGCATCCAGATACGCAGTATTTT
TRBV7-2	20	TRBJ1-3	TRBD1	many	CASTNPRHRQGVLSGNTIYF	TGTGCCAGCACTAACCCCCGCCACAGACAGGGAGTGCTATCGGGAAACACCATATATTTT
TRBV4-3	14	TRBJ2-3	NA	NA	CASSQDSISDTQYF	TGCGCCAGCAGCCAAGATTCCATCTCAGATACGCAGTATTTT
TRBV10-3	13	TRBJ1-2	TRBD1	few	CAIREGQNYGYTF	TGTGCCATCAGGGAGGGACAGAACTATGGCTACACCTTC
TRBV7-8	16	TRBJ1-1	NA	NA	CASSLVGTGHNTEAFF	TGTGCCAGCAGCTTAGTAGGAACTGGGCATAACACTGAAGCTTTCTTT
TRBV27	14	TRBJ1-1	NA	few	CASSPAGVNTEAFF	TGTGCCAGCAGTCCCGCCGGGGTGAACACTGAAGCTTTCTTT
TRBV6-2/TRBV6-3	16	TRBJ1-5	NA	few	CASSYRKPLSNQPQHF	TGTGCCAGCAGTTACCGAAAACCGCTTAGCAATCAGCCCCAGCATTTT
TRBV7-9	13	TRBJ1-1	NA	few	CASSFSNNTEAFF	TGTGCCAGCAGCTTCTCTAACAACACTGAAGCTTTCTTT
TRBV18	14	TRBJ1-6	NA	NA	CASSPVRGNSPLHF	TGTGCCAGCTCACCCGTGAGGGGTAATTCACCCCTCCACTTT
TRBV28	15	TRBJ2-7	TRBD1	few	CASSPPGQGAYEQYF	TGTGCCAGCAGTCCCCCAGGACAGGGGGCGTACGAGCAGTACTTC
TRBV4-1	19	TRBJ1-2	TRBD1	NA	CASSQDDRRGGGFDYGYTF	TGCGCCAGCAGCCAAGATGATCGCAGGGGGGGTGGGTTTGACTATGGCTACACCTTC